A single T cell receptor (beta chain) is shown here with its context. Its antigen is not known. The sample comes from a study of pediatric ulcerative colitis. Overall study: Ulcerative colitis patients had pancolitis or left-sided colitis, with confirming histology.

Before the diagnostic colonoscopy, ulcerative colitis patients were free of immunosuppressive medication. The CDR3 has 16 amino acids. With 0 bases removed from V and 4 bases from J, the gap between germline ends came to 15 bases. Germline lookup yields CDR1 MNHEY and CDR2 SVGAGI. Study conclusions and caveats: Compared with controls, ulcerative colitis showed greater blood-rectum clone sharing.

Some clones are missing from TCRdb's copy, which holds only in-frame ones; the method was immunoSEQ multiplex PCR. The table includes approximately 5,600 clones, roughly nine tenths detected once. The chain employs TRBV6-5 and TRBJ1-2; D possibly corresponds to TRBD1 (5 bases). Sequenced sample: blood. The clonotype originates from a boy younger than 18 with mild ulcerative colitis. CDR3 DNA sequence: TGTGCCAGCAGTTACTCGGAGGGGCAGACGATCTATGGCTACACCTTC. Amino acids: CASSYSEGQTIYGYTF.